These 8 T cell receptor beta chains originate from one sample sequenced in a study of blood T cell repertoires in COVID-19. Method: immunoSEQ multiplex PCR; TCRdb's copy keeps in-frame clones and lacks some. The table includes 300,000 to 400,000 clones, 65% to 90% detected once. The sequencing sample was made of peripheral blood. These receptors came from a woman in her sixties or seventies with COVID-19, enrolled during active disease.

This chain links TRBV7-8 with TRBJ1-3; D is unresolved. In germline, CDR1 is SGHVS, CDR2 FQNEAQ. The V and J ends lost 2 bases and 2 bases respectively, with 16 bases between them. This CDR3 has 17 residues. Written as DNA, the CDR3 is TGTGCCAGCAGCTTATCCCGATTCGGGTTGGCTGGAAACACCATATATTTT. Translated: CASSLSRFGLAGNTIYF.

The J gene is TRBJ1-5, the V gene TRBV3-1 (or the pseudogene TRBV3-2); TRBD1 might be the D (6 bases). Looked up from germline, CDR1 is LGHDT and CDR2 is YNNKEL (reference sequence). The CDR3 sequence is 16 residues long. The ends were cut back, 1 base at V and 3 bases at J, with 13 bases in the middle. CDR3 region: CASSQAGRGSNQPQHF. CDR3 nucleotide sequence: TGTGCCAGCAGCCAAGCTGGCAGGGGCTCCAATCAGCCCCAGCATTTT.

The gene calls are TRBV7-2 and TRBJ2-1, with 7 bases that match TRBD1. After removal of 4 bases from V and 9 bases from J, the junction contained 18 bases not matched to a gene. The CDR3 covers 17 residues. Germline V CDR1 and CDR2: SGHTA, FQGNSA. Here the CDR3 DNA reads TGTGCCAGCAGCTCCTCCAGGGACAGAGGTTCCGTAGGTGAGCAGTTCTTC. Protein sequence: CASSSSRDRGSVGEQFF.

This chain links TRBV30 with TRBJ2-7, with 8 bases aligning to TRBD1. The germline CDR1 and CDR2 sequences are GTSNPN and SVGIG (reference sequence). Trimming cost V 2 bases and J 3 bases; bases outside gene matches: 3. This CDR3 has 13 amino acids. The CDR3 bases are TGTGCCTGGAGTCGGGACAGGTTCTACGAGCAGTACTTC. It translates to CAWSRDRFYEQYF.

V is TRBV4-1 and J is TRBJ1-1; the D gene is possibly TRBD1 (5 bases). This CDR3 is built from 17 residues. Trimming took 0 bases from V and 4 from J, leaving 18 bases between them. Germline CDR1 reads MGHRA; CDR2 reads YSYEKL. CDR3 sequence reads: CASSQDFGTTAGTEAFF. Written as DNA, the CDR3 is TGCGCCAGCAGCCAAGATTTTGGCACGACAGCCGGCACTGAAGCTTTCTTT.

Written as DNA, the CDR3 is TGTGCCAGCAGCTGGAGGGGGGACAGGGTGCCCTACGAGCAGTACTTC. This encodes CASSWRGDRVPYEQYF. The chain uses TRBV11-2 and TRBJ2-7, with 9 bases identical to TRBD1. The CDR3 is 16 residues long. Germline V lookup: CDR1 SGHAT, CDR2 FQNNGV. With 4 bases clipped from V and 2 bases from J, the junction kept 9 bases outside the gene matches.

The CDR3 DNA reads as TGTGCCAGCAGTGAAGGCGGGGTTGCAGTACGCACTGAAGCTTTCTTT. Protein sequence: CASSEGGVAVRTEAFF. This chain connects TRBV2 to TRBJ1-1; D gene uncertain. This CDR3 region has 16 residues. Germline values: CDR1 SNHLY, CDR2 FYNNEI. The ends were cut back, 1 base at V and 4 bases at J, with 16 bases in the middle.

The V and J genes are TRBV5-1 and TRBJ2-1; 7 nucleotides agree with TRBD2. The CDR3 is 14 amino acids. The V segment lost 1 base and the J segment 3 bases; nucleotides outside the gene matches: 1. Germline loops: CDR1 SGHRS, CDR2 YFSETQ. DNA of the CDR3: TGCGCCAGCAGCTTGACGGGGGGCTACAATGAGCAGTTCTTC. It codes for CASSLTGGYNEQFF.